The rows below give T cell receptor beta chains drawn from one sample of a study of cytomegalovirus exposure and HLA in healthy donors. Here immunoSEQ multiplex PCR was the method, and the copy in TCRdb shows in-frame clones only, minus some. This table holds 120,000 or so clones, roughly 72% found once. Material: PBMCs. The receptor set was obtained from a man aged 35 to 55 in good health and CMV-seropositive. CDR3s include the opening cysteine and the closing phenylalanine or tryptophan.

TRBJ2-3,TRBV2,CASRVTSGADTQYF
TRBJ2-7,TRBV15,CATRSSLYEQYF
TRBJ2-7,TRBV6-1,CASSVRDRGDYEQYF
TRBJ2-1,TRBV19,CASSTRPGRVGNEQFF
TRBJ2-7,TRBV28,CASSLPTSRPYEQYF
TRBJ2-1,TRBV19,CASSIALIRGSYNEQFF
TRBJ1-4,TRBV2,CASSDYGQGTEKLFF
TRBJ2-7,TRBV9,CASSVGQGAYEQYF
TRBJ1-2,TRBV6-1,CASRGEKNYGYTF
TRBJ2-2,TRBV6-1,CASSEAWGAGELFF
TRBJ2-2,TRBV2,CASSAQDSNTGELFF
TRBJ1-1,TRBV18,CASSPAGVNTEAFF
TRBJ1-5,TRBV19,CASRSGTENYSNQPQHF
TRBJ1-1,TRBV5-5,CASSLVGVPRYTEAFF
TRBJ1-5,TRBV6-1,CASSGGQGHSNQPQHF
TRBJ2-3,TRBV27,CASSPLAGGDTQYF
TRBJ2-5,TRBV6-1,CASSRTGTETQYF
TRBJ2-5,TRBV6-6,CASRTGAAETQYF
TRBJ1-2,TRBV7-2,CASSPTPPGAQGYTF
TRBJ1-3,TRBV9,CASSVGRVRPGNTIYF
TRBJ2-7,TRBV27,CASSLSLAETPQQYF
TRBJ2-1,TRBV7-7,CASSLLGGEQFF
TRBJ1-1,TRBV5-4,CASETRLSSFGTEAFF
TRBJ2-1,TRBV19,CASSMSGISGRSYNEQFF
TRBJ1-1,TRBV4-1,CASSLGQGNTEAFF
TRBJ2-1,TRBV4-1,CASSQAHSVAYNEQFF
TRBJ2-7,TRBV5-1,CASSWDRGSYEQYF
TRBJ1-5,TRBV7-2,CASSLGGRGSNQPQHF
TRBJ2-3,TRBV27,CASSLWDGRGSDTQYF
TRBJ2-2,TRBV4-2,CASCLRNTGELFF
TRBJ1-4,TRBV28,CASMSLLTNEKLFF
TRBJ2-5,TRBV7-9,CASSPRGEGQYF
TRBJ2-2,TRBV2,CASRETDTGELFF
TRBJ2-1,TRBV15,CATSRDGWGGPSYNEQFF
TRBJ1-5,TRBV10-3,CAISGGQVDQPQHF
TRBJ1-2,TRBV5-6,CASSPLQVNYGYTF
TRBJ2-3,TRBV4-3,CASSQGLNRGNTQYF
TRBJ1-1,TRBV29-1,CSAEQGDTEAFF
TRBJ1-2,TRBV19,CASQRGGGYGYTF
TRBJ1-1,TRBV7-3,CASSSTGGPTWGAFF
TRBJ2-1,TRBV7-6,CASSVVVGGADEQFF
TRBJ1-1,TRBV4-1,CASSQQMNTEAFF